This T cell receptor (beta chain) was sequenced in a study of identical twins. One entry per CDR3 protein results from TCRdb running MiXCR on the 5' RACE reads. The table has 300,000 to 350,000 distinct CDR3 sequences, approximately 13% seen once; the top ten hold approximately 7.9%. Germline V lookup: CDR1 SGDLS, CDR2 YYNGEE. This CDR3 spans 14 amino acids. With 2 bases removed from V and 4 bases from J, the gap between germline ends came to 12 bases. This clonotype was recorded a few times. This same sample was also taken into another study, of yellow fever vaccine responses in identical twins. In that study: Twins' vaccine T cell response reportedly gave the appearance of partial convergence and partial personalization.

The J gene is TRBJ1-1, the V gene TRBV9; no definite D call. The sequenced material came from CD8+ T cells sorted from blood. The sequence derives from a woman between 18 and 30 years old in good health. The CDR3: CASSVYSRPTEAFF. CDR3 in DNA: TGTGCCAGCAGCGTCTATAGTAGGCCCACTGAAGCTTTCTTT.